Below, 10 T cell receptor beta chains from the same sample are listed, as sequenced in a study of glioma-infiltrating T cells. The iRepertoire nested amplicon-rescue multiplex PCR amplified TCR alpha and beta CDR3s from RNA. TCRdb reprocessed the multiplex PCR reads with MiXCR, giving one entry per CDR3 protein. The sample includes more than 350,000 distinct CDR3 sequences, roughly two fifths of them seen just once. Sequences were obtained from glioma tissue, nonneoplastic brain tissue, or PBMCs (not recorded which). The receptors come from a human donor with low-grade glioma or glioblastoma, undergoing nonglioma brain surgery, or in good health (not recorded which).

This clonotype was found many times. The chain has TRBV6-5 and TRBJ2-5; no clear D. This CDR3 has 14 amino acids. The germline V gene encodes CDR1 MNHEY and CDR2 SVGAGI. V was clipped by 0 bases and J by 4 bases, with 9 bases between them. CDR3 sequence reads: CASSYSELLETQYF. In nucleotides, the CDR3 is TGTGCCAGCAGTTACTCAGAACTGCTAGAGACCCAGTACTTC.

The CDR3 DNA is TGTGCCTGGAGTGAGAGGTACAGGGGGAGGACTGAAGCTTTCTTT. Translating it yields CAWSERYRGRTEAFF. The chain links TRBV30 to TRBJ1-1; 8 bases are a match to TRBD1. This CDR3 is built from 15 residues. Trimming cost V 1 base and J 5 bases; bases outside gene matches: 9. Germline V gene sequence: CDR1 GTSNPN, CDR2 SVGIG (reference sequence).

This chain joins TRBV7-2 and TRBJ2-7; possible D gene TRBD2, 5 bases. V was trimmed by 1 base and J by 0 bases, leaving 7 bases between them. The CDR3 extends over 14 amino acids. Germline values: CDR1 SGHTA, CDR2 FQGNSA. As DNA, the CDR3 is TGTGCCAGCAGCTTAGTGGGGAGCTCCTACGAGCAGTACTTC. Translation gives CASSLVGSSYEQYF.

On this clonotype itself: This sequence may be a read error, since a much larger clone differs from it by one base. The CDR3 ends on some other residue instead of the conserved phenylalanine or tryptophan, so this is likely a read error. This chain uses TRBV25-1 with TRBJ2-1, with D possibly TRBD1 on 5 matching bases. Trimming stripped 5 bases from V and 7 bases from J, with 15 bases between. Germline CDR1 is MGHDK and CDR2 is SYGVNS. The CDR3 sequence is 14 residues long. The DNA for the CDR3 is TGTGCCAGCAGTCCCTCGACAGATATGAATGAGCAGTTCCTC. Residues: CASSPSTDMNEQFL.

CDR3 residues: CASSLTSGSGEQFF. The DNA of the CDR3 is TGTGCCAGCAGCTTGACTAGCGGGAGTGGTGAGCAGTTCTTC. V is TRBV7-9 and J is TRBJ2-1, with 12 bases lining up with TRBD2. Germline CDR1 reads SEHNR; CDR2 reads FQNEAQ (reference sequence). CDR3 length: 14 amino acids. V dropped 3 bases and J dropped 9; count of bases not matched to a gene: 3.

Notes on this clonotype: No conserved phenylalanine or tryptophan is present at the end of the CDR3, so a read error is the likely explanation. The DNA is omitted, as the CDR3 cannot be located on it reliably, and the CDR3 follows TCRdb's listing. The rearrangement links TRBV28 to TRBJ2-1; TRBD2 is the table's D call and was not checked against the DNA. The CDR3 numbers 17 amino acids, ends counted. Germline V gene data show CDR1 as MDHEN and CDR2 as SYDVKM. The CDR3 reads CASSPIYGPEVYNERFL.

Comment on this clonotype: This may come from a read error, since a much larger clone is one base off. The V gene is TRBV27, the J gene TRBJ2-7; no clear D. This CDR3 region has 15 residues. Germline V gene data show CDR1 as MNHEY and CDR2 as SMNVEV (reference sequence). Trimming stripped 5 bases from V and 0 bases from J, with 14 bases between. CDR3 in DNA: TGTGCCAGCAGTCCGATTCGTATATCCTCCTACGAGCAGTACTTC. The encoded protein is CASSPIRISSYEQYF.

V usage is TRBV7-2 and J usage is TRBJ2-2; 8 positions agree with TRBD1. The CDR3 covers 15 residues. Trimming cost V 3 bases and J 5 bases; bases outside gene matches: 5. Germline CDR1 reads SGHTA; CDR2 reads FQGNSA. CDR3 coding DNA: TGTGCCAGCAGCTTCGGACAGGGTTGGACCGGGGAGCTGTTTTTT. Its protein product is CASSFGQGWTGELFF.

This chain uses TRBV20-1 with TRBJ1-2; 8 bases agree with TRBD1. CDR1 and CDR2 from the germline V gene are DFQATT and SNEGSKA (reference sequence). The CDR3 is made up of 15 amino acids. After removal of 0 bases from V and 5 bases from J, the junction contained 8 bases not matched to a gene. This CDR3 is CSARDRTGLGYGYTF. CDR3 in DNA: TGCAGTGCTAGAGATCGGACAGGGCTGGGGTATGGCTACACCTTC.

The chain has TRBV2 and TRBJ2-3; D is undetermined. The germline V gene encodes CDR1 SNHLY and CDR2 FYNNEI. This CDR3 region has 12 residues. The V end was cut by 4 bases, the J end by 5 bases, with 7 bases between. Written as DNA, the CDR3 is TGTGCCAGCAGTGCTACAAGAGATACGCAGTATTTT. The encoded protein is CASSATRDTQYF.